The next 21 T cell receptor beta chains were all read from a single sample in a study of blood T cells in healthy people across ages. A second PCR, run for about 6 to 12 cycles, used a sample-barcoded 5' primer plus a J-beta primer mix. TCRdb re-derived calls from the 5' RACE reads in MiXCR, one entry per CDR3 protein. This sample has about 970,000 distinct CDR3 sequences, with just over 50% found just once. The sequencing input was blood. These receptors all stem from an older woman in good health.

J is TRBJ2-3 and V is TRBV10-2, with 8 bases lining up with TRBD2. The V gene's germline CDR1 is WSHSY and CDR2 SAAADI. V shed 8 bases and J 0 bases; nucleotides not matched to a gene: 1. The CDR3 runs 13 residues. This CDR3 is CASERESTDTQYF. The CDR3 bases are TGCGCCAGCGAGCGGGAGAGCACAGATACGCAGTATTTT.

This chain joins TRBV20-1 and TRBJ2-3; D is ambiguous. Germline-derived CDR1 and CDR2 are DFQATT and SNEGSKA (reference sequence). V was pared by 3 bases and J by 2 bases, with 18 bases between. The CDR3 spans 16 residues. CDR3 bases: TGCAGTGCTAGTCCCCAGCGTGGTAGGGTCACAGATACGCAGTATTTT. It specifies CSASPQRGRVTDTQYF.

The V and J genes are TRBV7-9 and TRBJ2-7; maybe TRBD2 (6 bases). V was cut by 5 bases and J by 4 bases, with 12 bases left in between. The CDR3 has 13 residues. The germline V gene has CDR1 SEHNR and CDR2 FQNEAQ (reference sequence). CDR3 bases: TGTGCCAGCAGCGGAGGGACCCGATACGAGCAGTACTTC. This gives the protein CASSGGTRYEQYF.

Concerning this clonotype: One junction end disagrees with the germline gene, perhaps due to a read error. The genes are TRBV4-1 and TRBJ2-1, with a tentative D call TRBD1 (6 bases). The CDR3 covers 15 residues. In germline, CDR1 is MGHRA, CDR2 YSYEKL. The CDR3 sequence is CASSLGTGIYDEQFF. The CDR3, as DNA: TGCGCCAGCAGCCTCGGCACAGGGATCTACGATGAGCAGTTCTTC.

This chain connects TRBV29-1 to TRBJ1-4; D ambiguous. The V end lost 4 bases, the J end lost 5 bases, and 8 bases lay between the germline ends. Germline V gene data show CDR1 as SQVTM and CDR2 as ANQGSEA. The CDR3 runs to 12 residues. The CDR3 nucleotides read TGCAGCGTTGCGTGGGGAAATGAAAAACTGTTTTTT. Amino acid sequence: CSVAWGNEKLFF.

The chain employs TRBV13 and TRBJ2-3, with D unresolved. V lost 5 bases, J lost 4 bases, and 16 bases lay in between. There are 15 residues in the CDR3. The germline V gene has CDR1 PRHDT and CDR2 FYEKMQ (reference sequence). Written as DNA, the CDR3 is TGTGCCAGCAGCCCCAAACGTCTCCTCCCAGATACGCAGTATTTT. Translating gives CASSPKRLLPDTQYF.

Only a few counts were recorded for this clonotype. The chain joins TRBV27 to TRBJ1-5, with TRBD1 matching over 8 bases. After removal of 2 bases from V and 1 base from J, the junction contained 10 bases not matched to a gene. Per the germline V gene, CDR1 is MNHEY and CDR2 is SMNVEV (reference sequence). This CDR3 has 18 amino acids. CDR3 protein: CASSLKGSQGASNQPQHF. CDR3 nucleotide sequence: TGTGCCAGCAGTTTAAAGGGCTCCCAGGGGGCAAGCAATCAGCCCCAGCATTTT.

This clonotype was picked up many times. This chain uses TRBV29-1 with TRBJ2-7; D is unclear. Trimming shortened V by 7 bases and J by 3 bases, and 16 bases separated the two germline ends. This CDR3 has 13 residues. Germline V lookup: CDR1 SQVTM, CDR2 ANQGSEA. CDR3 loop: CSAFGQSNYEQYF. For the CDR3, the DNA is TGCAGCGCCTTTGGGCAGTCAAACTACGAGCAGTACTTC.

In its sample, this clonotype was seen a few times. V is TRBV25-1 and J is TRBJ1-2; D possibly corresponds to TRBD1 (5 bases). V was trimmed by 8 bases and J by 10 bases, leaving 17 bases between them. CDR3 length: 12 residues. Germline CDR1 reads MGHDK; CDR2 reads SYGVNS. CDR3 nucleotide sequence: TGTGCCAGCGGCTTTTTCGGGACGGACTACACCTTC. Residues: CASGFFGTDYTF.

This chain uses TRBV4-1 with TRBJ2-4, with 12 positions matching TRBD1. The J call may be faulty, since TRBJ2-7 better matches the DNA end. Germline assignment: CDR1 MGHRA and CDR2 YSYEKL. This CDR3 region has 16 residues. The CDR3 DNA follows: TGCGCCAGCAGCCCCCGCGGGACAGGGGGCTTCTACGAGCAGTACTTC. Translated, it gives CASSPRGTGGFYEQYF.

This clonotype has only one observation. This chain joins TRBV5-1 and TRBJ2-5; D unclear. V was cut by 0 bases and J by 0 bases, with 6 bases left in between. The CDR3 extends over 14 amino acids. Germline CDR1 SGHRS, CDR2 YFSETQ. The CDR3 sequence is CASSLDGHQETQYF. For the CDR3, the DNA is TGCGCCAGCAGCTTGGATGGCCACCAAGAGACCCAGTACTTC.

V gene TRBV7-3 combines with J gene TRBJ2-1; 8 nucleotides match TRBD1. CDR3 length: 15 amino acids. Germline V gene lookup returns CDR1 SGHTA and CDR2 FQGTGA. Trimming removed 4 bases from V and 3 bases from J; junction bases left unmatched: 5. The CDR3: CASSSQGGFYNEQFF. DNA of the CDR3: TGTGCCAGCAGCTCACAGGGGGGATTCTACAATGAGCAGTTCTTC.

V usage is TRBV7-2 and J usage is TRBJ1-2; maybe TRBD1 (5 bases). The CDR3 is made up of 13 amino acids. Trimming shortened V by 5 bases and J by 7 bases, and 14 bases separated the two germline ends. Germline CDR1 and CDR2: SGHTA and FQGNSA. The CDR3 bases are TGTGCCAGCAGCGCTAGCATCGGGGGTGGCTACACCTTC. Translating it yields CASSASIGGGYTF.

Only a few counts were recorded for this clonotype. V is TRBV20-1 and J is TRBJ2-7; D is tentatively TRBD1 or TRBD2 (7 bases each). This CDR3 comprises 14 residues. Looked up from germline, CDR1 is DFQATT and CDR2 is SNEGSKA (reference sequence). V was cut by 5 bases and J by 3 bases, with 17 bases left in between. The CDR3 protein is CSALQGGKIYEQYF. CDR3 DNA sequence: TGCAGTGCTCTCCAGGGGGGGAAAATCTACGAGCAGTACTTC.

The CDR3 nucleotides are TGCAGTGCCAAGAGGGAAGGGCTTTACGAGCAGTACTTC. Its translation is CSAKREGLYEQYF. The gene calls are TRBV20-1 and TRBJ2-7; D possibly corresponds to TRBD2 (5 bases). Germline assignment: CDR1 DFQATT and CDR2 SNEGSKA (reference sequence). Trimming stripped 6 bases from V and 4 bases from J, with 16 bases between. This CDR3 has 13 amino acids.

This clonotype was counted a few times. As DNA, the CDR3 is TGTGCCATCCGATGGACAGGGGAGGGTTATGGCTACACCTTC. Translation gives CAIRWTGEGYGYTF. V is TRBV10-3 and J is TRBJ1-2; 9 positions match TRBD1. The CDR3 loop spans 14 amino acids. Germline V CDR1 and CDR2: ENHRY, SYGVKD. The trim removed 8 bases at V and 5 bases at J, leaving 9 bases unmatched.

The chain combines TRBV4-2 with TRBJ2-7, with 11 bases aligning to TRBD2. In germline, CDR1 is LGHNA, CDR2 YNFKEQ. This CDR3 comprises 14 residues. After removal of 7 bases from V and 2 bases from J, the junction contained 4 bases not matched to a gene. Here the CDR3 DNA reads TGTGCCAGCACTCTAGCGGGAGGAACCTACGAGCAGTACTTC. This encodes CASTLAGGTYEQYF.

V is TRBV20-1 and J is TRBJ2-5; D perhaps matches TRBD1 (7 bases). CDR1 is DFQATT and CDR2 is SNEGSKA in the germline V gene (reference sequence). Between the trimmed V and J ends, which lost 5 bases and 5 bases, there was a span of 21 bases. This CDR3 is built from 15 residues. CDR3 in amino acids: CSAGSSGGLDETQYF. Written as DNA, the CDR3 is TGCAGTGCTGGGAGTTCAGGGGGGCTCGATGAGACCCAGTACTTC.

The chain is built from TRBV24-1 and TRBJ2-1, with a weak D call TRBD2 (6 bases). Germline-derived CDR1 and CDR2 are KGHDR and SFDVKD. V was trimmed by 4 bases and J by 4 bases, leaving 22 bases between them. The CDR3 contains 18 residues. The CDR3 bases are TGTGCCACCAGTGACAAAACAACCGGGACGGAGGGATACAATGAGCAGTTCTTC. Translated: CATSDKTTGTEGYNEQFF.

The genes are TRBV5-1 and TRBJ2-7; D tentatively reads TRBD1 or TRBD2 (5 bases each). CDR3 length equals 14 residues. CDR1 is SGHRS and CDR2 is YFSETQ in the germline V gene. The germline V and J ends were trimmed by 3 bases and 6 bases, with 16 bases remaining between them. In nucleotides, the CDR3 is TGCGCCAGCAGCTGGGTTAATGAAGGGACCGAGCAGTACTTC. Residues: CASSWVNEGTEQYF.

This chain connects TRBV7-2 to TRBJ2-1; 7 bases fit TRBD2. The ends lost 7 bases at V and 5 bases at J; junction bases unmatched: 8. This CDR3 contains 14 residues. The germline V gene encodes CDR1 SGHTA and CDR2 FQGNSA. The CDR3 spells CASNRLAANNEQFF. DNA of the CDR3: TGTGCCAGCAACCGTCTAGCGGCGAACAATGAGCAGTTCTTC.